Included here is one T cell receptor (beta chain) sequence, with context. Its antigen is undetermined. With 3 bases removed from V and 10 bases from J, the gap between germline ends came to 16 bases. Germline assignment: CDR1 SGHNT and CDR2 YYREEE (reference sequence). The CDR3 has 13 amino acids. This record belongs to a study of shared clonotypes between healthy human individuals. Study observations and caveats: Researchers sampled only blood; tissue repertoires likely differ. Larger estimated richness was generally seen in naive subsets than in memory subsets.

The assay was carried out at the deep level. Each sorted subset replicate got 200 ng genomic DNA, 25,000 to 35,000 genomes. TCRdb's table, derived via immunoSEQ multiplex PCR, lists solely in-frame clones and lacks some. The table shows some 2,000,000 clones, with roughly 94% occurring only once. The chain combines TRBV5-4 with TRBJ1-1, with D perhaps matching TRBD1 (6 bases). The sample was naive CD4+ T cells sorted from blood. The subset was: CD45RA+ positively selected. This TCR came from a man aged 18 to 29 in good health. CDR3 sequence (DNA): TGTGCCAGCAGCTCACAGGGTCCTGAGAGAGCTTTCTTT. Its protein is CASSSQGPERAFF.